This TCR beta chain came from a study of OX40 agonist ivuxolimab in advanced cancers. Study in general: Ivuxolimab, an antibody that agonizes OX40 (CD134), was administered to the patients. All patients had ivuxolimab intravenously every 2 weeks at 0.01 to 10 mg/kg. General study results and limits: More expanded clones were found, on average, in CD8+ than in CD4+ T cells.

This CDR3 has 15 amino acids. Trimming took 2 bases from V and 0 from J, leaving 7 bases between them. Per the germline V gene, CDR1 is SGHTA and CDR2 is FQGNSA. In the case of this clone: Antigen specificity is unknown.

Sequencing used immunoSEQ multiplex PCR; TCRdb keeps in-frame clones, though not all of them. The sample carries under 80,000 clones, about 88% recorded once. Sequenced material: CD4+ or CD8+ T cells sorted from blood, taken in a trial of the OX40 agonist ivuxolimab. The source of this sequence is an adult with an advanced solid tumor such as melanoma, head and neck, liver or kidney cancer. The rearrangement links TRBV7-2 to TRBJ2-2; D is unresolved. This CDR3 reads CASSLSSANTGELFF. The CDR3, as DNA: TGTGCCAGCAGCTTAAGTTCTGCGAACACCGGGGAGCTGTTTTTT.